The rows below give T cell receptor beta chains drawn from one sample of a study of CD8+ T cells in alopecia areata. Clones were sequenced by immunoSEQ multiplex PCR, and TCRdb holds only the in-frame ones, with some missing. Found here are about 130,000 clones, nearly 55% of them singletons; the top ten hold 15%. The sequencing used CD8+ T cells sorted from blood, collected at week 4, from a patient treated with tofacitinib. The receptors stem from a human donor with alopecia areata. Both conserved end residues are part of each CDR3. A D gene is named only where the DNA matches it firmly. Clone size is shown for a subset of rows, as once, few, many or a class of expanded clone.

J gene: TRBJ2-7; D gene: TRBD1; V gene: TRBV5-1; clone size: -; CDR3 protein: CASSFRTGSYEQYF; CDR3 DNA: TGCGCCAGCAGCTTTAGGACAGGCTCCTACGAGCAGTACTTC
J gene: TRBJ2-2; D gene: -; V gene: TRBV30; clone size: few; CDR3 protein: CAWEDSPGTGELFF; CDR3 DNA: TGTGCCTGGGAGGACAGTCCGGGAACCGGGGAGCTGTTTTTT
J gene: TRBJ1-1; D gene: -; V gene: TRBV27; clone size: -; CDR3 protein: CASSPDGPEREAFF; CDR3 DNA: TGTGCCAGCAGCCCGGACGGCCCTGAGAGGGAAGCTTTCTTT
J gene: TRBJ1-4; D gene: TRBD1; V gene: TRBV29-1; clone size: -; CDR3 protein: CSVDVTGDEKLFF; CDR3 DNA: TGCAGCGTTGATGTCACAGGGGATGAAAAACTGTTTTTT
J gene: TRBJ1-5; D gene: TRBD1; V gene: TRBV6-6; clone size: -; CDR3 protein: CASSYSSDRVVPQHF; CDR3 DNA: TGTGCCAGCAGTTACTCCTCGGACAGGGTCGTGCCCCAGCATTTT
J gene: TRBJ2-7; D gene: TRBD1; V gene: TRBV5-1; clone size: -; CDR3 protein: CASSSYRGDEQYF; CDR3 DNA: TGCGCCAGCAGCTCCTACAGGGGGGACGAGCAGTACTTC
J gene: TRBJ2-3; D gene: -; V gene: TRBV29-1; clone size: -; CDR3 protein: CSVRPQPLQDTQYF; CDR3 DNA: TGCAGCGTCCGGCCCCAACCCCTTCAAGATACGCAGTATTTT
J gene: TRBJ2-2; D gene: -; V gene: TRBV5-1; clone size: few; CDR3 protein: CASRDSDWSTGELFF; CDR3 DNA: TGCGCCAGCCGCGATAGCGATTGGAGCACCGGGGAGCTGTTTTTT
J gene: TRBJ2-2; D gene: TRBD2; V gene: TRBV7-9; clone size: -; CDR3 protein: CASSGWTSSEGTGELFF; CDR3 DNA: TGTGCCAGCAGCGGTTGGACTAGCAGCGAGGGGACCGGGGAGCTGTTTTTT
J gene: TRBJ1-1; D gene: TRBD1; V gene: TRBV6-5; clone size: -; CDR3 protein: CASSYSLDRGNTEAFF; CDR3 DNA: TGTGCCAGCAGTTACTCCCTTGACAGGGGGAACACTGAAGCTTTCTTT
J gene: TRBJ2-7; D gene: TRBD2; V gene: TRBV15; clone size: -; CDR3 protein: CATSMAREAYEQYF; CDR3 DNA: TGTGCCACCAGCATGGCTCGGGAGGCCTACGAGCAGTACTTC
J gene: TRBJ2-3; D gene: -; V gene: TRBV11-2; clone size: once; CDR3 protein: CASSLRPSTDTQYF; CDR3 DNA: TGTGCCAGCAGCTTAAGGCCCAGCACAGATACGCAGTATTTT
J gene: TRBJ1-4; D gene: -; V gene: TRBV29-1; clone size: -; CDR3 protein: CSVALTTNEKLFF; CDR3 DNA: TGCAGCGTTGCTCTAACAACTAATGAAAAACTGTTTTTT
J gene: TRBJ1-2; D gene: -; V gene: TRBV30; clone size: -; CDR3 protein: CAWTPVGDYGYTF; CDR3 DNA: TGTGCCTGGACCCCGGTAGGGGACTATGGCTACACCTTC
J gene: TRBJ2-7; D gene: TRBD1; V gene: TRBV6-5; clone size: -; CDR3 protein: CASRGQGEREQYF; CDR3 DNA: TGTGCCAGCAGGGGACAGGGGGAGCGCGAGCAGTACTTC
J gene: TRBJ2-5; D gene: -; V gene: TRBV6-6; clone size: few; CDR3 protein: CASSYPEGETQYF; CDR3 DNA: TGTGCCAGCAGTTACCCCGAGGGGGAGACCCAGTACTTC
J gene: TRBJ2-2; D gene: -; V gene: TRBV2; clone size: -; CDR3 protein: CASSEGLPNTGELFF; CDR3 DNA: TGTGCCAGCAGTGAAGGACTACCGAACACCGGGGAGCTGTTTTTT
J gene: TRBJ2-7; D gene: TRBD2; V gene: TRBV29-1; clone size: -; CDR3 protein: CSVEAGGISSYEQYF; CDR3 DNA: TGCAGCGTTGAGGCGGGGGGGATTTCCTCCTACGAGCAGTACTTC
J gene: TRBJ2-3; D gene: -; V gene: TRBV29-1; clone size: -; CDR3 protein: CSVGGPGDADTQYF; CDR3 DNA: TGCAGCGTTGGAGGGCCAGGGGACGCAGATACGCAGTATTTT
J gene: TRBJ2-7; D gene: -; V gene: TRBV4-2; clone size: -; CDR3 protein: CASSQGGGAAYEQYF; CDR3 DNA: TGTGCCAGCAGCCAAGGAGGCGGGGCGGCATACGAGCAGTACTTC
J gene: TRBJ2-7; D gene: -; V gene: TRBV13; clone size: -; CDR3 protein: CASSLDTSYEQYF; CDR3 DNA: TGTGCCAGCAGCTTGGACACCTCCTACGAGCAGTACTTC
J gene: TRBJ2-6; D gene: -; V gene: TRBV6-6; clone size: -; CDR3 protein: CASSPRTGANVLTF; CDR3 DNA: TGTGCCAGCAGTCCCAGGACTGGGGCCAACGTCCTGACTTTC
J gene: TRBJ1-2; D gene: -; V gene: TRBV30; clone size: -; CDR3 protein: CAWAGWGDYGYTF; CDR3 DNA: TGTGCCTGGGCAGGGTGGGGGGACTATGGCTACACCTTC
J gene: TRBJ1-2; D gene: -; V gene: TRBV5-4; clone size: -; CDR3 protein: CASSWSNSNYSYTF; CDR3 DNA: TGTGCCAGCAGCTGGTCCAACAGTAACTATAGCTACACCTTC
J gene: TRBJ1-1; D gene: TRBD1; V gene: TRBV27; clone size: -; CDR3 protein: CASSSSRTGPEAFF; CDR3 DNA: TGTGCCAGCAGTTCTAGCAGGACAGGGCCTGAAGCTTTCTTT
J gene: TRBJ1-1; D gene: -; V gene: TRBV27; clone size: few; CDR3 protein: CATRVGGSGTEAFF; CDR3 DNA: TGTGCCACTAGGGTCGGGGGATCGGGGACTGAAGCTTTCTTT
J gene: TRBJ2-7; D gene: TRBD1; V gene: TRBV27; clone size: -; CDR3 protein: CASSTSAGTGAYEQYF; CDR3 DNA: TGTGCCAGCAGTACCTCCGCCGGGACAGGGGCCTACGAGCAGTACTTC
J gene: TRBJ1-1; D gene: TRBD1; V gene: TRBV16; clone size: -; CDR3 protein: CASSHSTGGFTEAFF; CDR3 DNA: TGTGCCAGCAGCCATTCGACAGGGGGGTTTACTGAAGCTTTCTTT
J gene: TRBJ1-1; D gene: -; V gene: TRBV2; clone size: -; CDR3 protein: CASSESVGRTEAFF; CDR3 DNA: TGTGCCAGCAGTGAATCCGTGGGGCGTACTGAAGCTTTCTTT
J gene: TRBJ2-7; D gene: -; V gene: TRBV7-2; clone size: -; CDR3 protein: CASSLVGGERVEQYF; CDR3 DNA: TGTGCCAGCAGCTTAGTTGGAGGGGAAAGAGTTGAGCAGTACTTC
J gene: TRBJ1-3; D gene: -; V gene: TRBV9; clone size: -; CDR3 protein: CASSVDWGVGNTIYF; CDR3 DNA: TGTGCCAGCAGCGTAGATTGGGGGGTTGGAAACACCATATATTTT
J gene: TRBJ2-5; D gene: -; V gene: TRBV9; clone size: -; CDR3 protein: CASSVEAHGGETQYF; CDR3 DNA: TGTGCCAGCAGCGTAGAGGCACACGGCGGGGAGACCCAGTACTTC
J gene: TRBJ1-4; D gene: -; V gene: TRBV4-1; clone size: few; CDR3 protein: CASSQDEESNEKLFF; CDR3 DNA: TGCGCCAGCAGCCAAGATGAGGAGTCTAATGAAAAACTGTTTTTT
J gene: TRBJ2-7; D gene: -; V gene: TRBV30; clone size: -; CDR3 protein: CAWRTQDSSYEQYF; CDR3 DNA: TGTGCCTGGAGAACACAGGATTCTTCCTACGAGCAGTATTTC
J gene: TRBJ1-2; D gene: -; V gene: TRBV29-1; clone size: -; CDR3 protein: CSVGARQNQRRGYTF; CDR3 DNA: TGCAGCGTTGGAGCCAGACAGAACCAACGCCGTGGCTACACCTTC
J gene: TRBJ2-5; D gene: -; V gene: TRBV7-2; clone size: few; CDR3 protein: CASSSPGEGVGETQYF; CDR3 DNA: TGTGCCAGCAGTTCCCCCGGGGAAGGAGTGGGAGAGACCCAGTACTTC
J gene: TRBJ2-3; D gene: TRBD2; V gene: TRBV6-4; clone size: once; CDR3 protein: CASSEGTSGGANTQYF; CDR3 DNA: TGTGCCAGCAGTGAAGGGACTAGCGGGGGGGCAAATACGCAGTATTTT
J gene: TRBJ2-5; D gene: -; V gene: TRBV4-3; clone size: once; CDR3 protein: CASSQVRREQETQYF; CDR3 DNA: TGCGCCAGCAGCCAAGTTCGCAGGGAGCAAGAGACCCAGTACTTC
J gene: TRBJ2-1; D gene: TRBD2; V gene: TRBV6-4; clone size: few; CDR3 protein: CASSDEAGVDEQFF; CDR3 DNA: TGTGCCAGCAGTGACGAAGCGGGGGTGGATGAGCAGTTCTTC
J gene: TRBJ1-2; D gene: -; V gene: TRBV7-8; clone size: many; CDR3 protein: CASSLQGRGYTF; CDR3 DNA: TGTGCCAGCAGCTTACAAGGAAGGGGCTACACCTTC
J gene: TRBJ2-7; D gene: -; V gene: TRBV29-1; clone size: few; CDR3 protein: CSVAGTESYEQYF; CDR3 DNA: TGCAGCGTTGCGGGGACGGAATCCTACGAGCAGTACTTC
J gene: TRBJ2-5; D gene: TRBD1; V gene: TRBV7-9; clone size: -; CDR3 protein: CASSFPLRDRGETQYF; CDR3 DNA: TGTGCCAGCAGCTTCCCCCTTCGGGACAGGGGAGAGACCCAGTACTTC
J gene: TRBJ2-7; D gene: TRBD1; V gene: TRBV27; clone size: many; CDR3 protein: CASSLGRQGYEQYF; CDR3 DNA: TGTGCCAGCAGTTTGGGGAGACAGGGCTACGAGCAGTACTTC
J gene: TRBJ2-7; D gene: -; V gene: TRBV27; clone size: -; CDR3 protein: CASSLLGGFGSYEQYF; CDR3 DNA: TGTGCCAGCAGTTTATTGGGGGGATTCGGGTCCTACGAGCAGTACTTC
J gene: TRBJ2-1; D gene: TRBD2; V gene: TRBV29-1; clone size: -; CDR3 protein: CSVLSGGRNEQFF; CDR3 DNA: TGCAGCGTCCTCAGCGGGGGTCGAAATGAGCAGTTCTTC
J gene: TRBJ1-2; D gene: TRBD1; V gene: TRBV10-3; clone size: few; CDR3 protein: CAISETGANYGYTF; CDR3 DNA: TGTGCCATCAGTGAAACAGGGGCTAACTATGGCTACACCTTC
J gene: TRBJ2-7; D gene: TRBD1; V gene: TRBV5-6; clone size: -; CDR3 protein: CASSFDRGLYEQYF; CDR3 DNA: TGTGCCAGCAGCTTCGACAGGGGGCTTTACGAGCAGTACTTC
J gene: TRBJ2-5; D gene: -; V gene: TRBV29-1; clone size: few; CDR3 protein: CSVREETQYF; CDR3 DNA: TGCAGCGTTCGAGAGGAGACCCAGTACTTC
J gene: TRBJ1-1; D gene: -; V gene: TRBV7-8; clone size: -; CDR3 protein: CASSLGAGRNTEAFF; CDR3 DNA: TGTGCCAGCAGCTTAGGGGCAGGGAGGAACACTGAAGCTTTCTTT
J gene: TRBJ1-2; D gene: TRBD1; V gene: TRBV9; clone size: -; CDR3 protein: CASSVRVETGGDGYTF; CDR3 DNA: TGTGCCAGCAGCGTAAGGGTAGAGACAGGGGGTGATGGCTACACCTTC
J gene: TRBJ1-5; D gene: TRBD1; V gene: TRBV30; clone size: -; CDR3 protein: CAWSERGPSELQHF; CDR3 DNA: TGTGCCTGGAGTGAGAGGGGGCCCTCCGAGCTCCAGCATTTT
J gene: TRBJ2-1; D gene: -; V gene: TRBV11-2; clone size: -; CDR3 protein: CASSLLGEGFYNEQFF; CDR3 DNA: TGTGCCAGCAGCTTATTGGGAGAAGGTTTCTACAATGAGCAGTTCTTC
J gene: TRBJ1-6; D gene: TRBD1; V gene: TRBV5-6; clone size: -; CDR3 protein: CASSLLRTGLRSPLHF; CDR3 DNA: TGTGCCAGCAGCCTATTACGGACAGGGCTGAGGTCACCCCTCCACTTT
J gene: TRBJ2-3; D gene: -; V gene: TRBV4-2; clone size: -; CDR3 protein: CASSQDGAGATDTQYF; CDR3 DNA: TGTGCCAGCAGCCAAGATGGCGCGGGCGCCACAGATACGCAGTATTTT
J gene: TRBJ2-2; D gene: TRBD2; V gene: TRBV2; clone size: once; CDR3 protein: CASRLAVLNTGELFF; CDR3 DNA: TGTGCCAGCAGGCTAGCGGTCTTGAACACCGGGGAGCTGTTTTTT
J gene: TRBJ1-2; D gene: TRBD1; V gene: TRBV5-6; clone size: once; CDR3 protein: CASSRTGDGYTF; CDR3 DNA: TGTGCCAGCAGCAGAACAGGGGATGGCTACACCTTC
J gene: TRBJ2-7; D gene: TRBD2; V gene: TRBV27; clone size: -; CDR3 protein: CASSPSGGRVTYEQYF; CDR3 DNA: TGTGCCAGCAGCCCTAGCGGGGGGAGAGTAACCTACGAGCAGTACTTC
J gene: TRBJ2-2; D gene: TRBD1; V gene: TRBV11-1; clone size: -; CDR3 protein: CASSLRGTGDLGHTGELFF; CDR3 DNA: TGTGCCAGCAGCCTGAGAGGGACAGGGGATCTTGGGCACACCGGGGAGCTGTTTTTT
J gene: TRBJ1-2; D gene: -; V gene: TRBV5-1; clone size: -; CDR3 protein: CASGGGYGYTF; CDR3 DNA: TGCGCCAGCGGCGGGGGCTATGGCTACACCTTC